This T cell receptor (beta chain) was found in a study of shared clonotypes between healthy human individuals. On the study more broadly: CD4 naive cells filled three plates per donor, CD4 memory three, CD8 naive two and CD8 memory one.

The CDR3 runs to 17 residues. Trimming stripped 6 bases from V and 1 base from J, with 16 bases between. CDR1 and CDR2 (germline): LNHDA, SQIVND (reference sequence). TCRdb's table, derived via immunoSEQ multiplex PCR, lists solely in-frame clones and lacks some. The top ten hold roughly 0.15% of the sample, which has 2,500,000 or so clones, roughly 92% seen once. The receptor comes from a man between 18 and 35 years old in good health. Sample: naive CD4+ T cells sorted from blood. Subset of the sample: CD45RA+ positively selected. The chain employs TRBV19 and TRBJ2-6; D remains unclear. The CDR3 reads CASSMLRLRSGANVLTF. The CDR3 DNA sequence: TGTGCCAGTAGCATGTTAAGGCTCCGATCTGGGGCCAACGTCCTGACTTTC.